This TCR beta chain was profiled in a study of post-analysis software for immune sequencing data. Findings of the study overall: The F measure placed samples prepared in the same batch into strongly shared clusters. With TRBV5-6, TRBV5-1 and TRBV20-1 included, roughly five TRBV segments were more frequent in patients than in controls. Significantly lower normalized Chao1 diversity was found in patients with multiple sclerosis relative to controls.

The CDR3 has 13 amino acids. The V gene's germline CDR1 is SQVTM and CDR2 ANQGSEA. V was cut by 4 bases and J by 5 bases, with 14 bases left in between. Carried by the TCR beta cDNA libraries were unique molecular identifiers. Input populations of about 0.95 to 10 million T cells gave rise to 500,000 or so cDNA molecules. In TCRdb, the PCR reads were re-called with MiXCR into one record per CDR3 protein. Of roughly 200,000 distinct CDR3 sequences in the sample, approximately 30% were seen once. There are many counts of this clonotype. The antigen remains undetermined. Material for sequencing was blood. The V gene is TRBV29-1, the J gene TRBJ2-5; D may be TRBD1 (5 bases). The receptor was derived from a girl aged 2 to 17 with multiple sclerosis. CDR3 bases: TGCAGCGTTGGAGGTCCAGGGTTGGAGACCCAGTACTTC. Amino acid sequence: CSVGGPGLETQYF.